This TCR beta chain was recorded in a study of OX40 agonist ivuxolimab in advanced cancers. Method: immunoSEQ multiplex PCR; TCRdb's copy keeps in-frame clones and lacks some. The sample consists of 43,000 or so clones, 86% of them appearing once. The CDR3 runs to 12 residues. With 8 bases removed from V and 0 bases from J, the gap between germline ends came to 10 bases. The germline V gene encodes CDR1 GTSNPN and CDR2 SVGIG (reference sequence). The starting material was CD4+ or CD8+ T cells sorted from blood, obtained in a trial of the OX40 agonist ivuxolimab. The chain carries TRBV30 and TRBJ2-5, with D unclear. The origin of this receptor is an adult with an advanced solid tumor such as melanoma, head and neck, liver or kidney cancer. This CDR3 reads CAGDPNQETQYF. DNA for the CDR3: TGTGCCGGCGACCCCAACCAAGAGACCCAGTACTTC.